This is a list of T cell receptor beta chains from one sample in a study of CD4 T cells in relation to SARS-CoV-2 and coronaviruses. Some clones are missing from TCRdb's copy, which holds only in-frame ones; the method was immunoSEQ multiplex PCR. The sample has about 36,000 clones; roughly 80% are singletons. Which antigens these TCRs recognize remains unknown. The specimen sequenced was naive CD4+ T cells from PBMCs, cultured in vitro. The source is an adult with COVID-19. Both conserved end residues are trimmed from each CDR3. Fields, in order: V gene, clone size, J gene, CDR3 protein. A clone size is listed for some rows: how often the clone was seen (once, few, many), or a class if it is expanded.

>TRBV19|NA|TRBJ2-1
ASSIDRTGVTYNEQF
>TRBV7-9|few|TRBJ2-1
ASRETASSYNEQF
>TRBV2|NA|TRBJ1-1
ASSLDTEAF
>TRBV15|once|TRBJ2-4
ATHSRGTGKNIQY
>TRBV5-4|NA|TRBJ1-1
ASSTGGVGGSNTEAF
>TRBV19|NA|TRBJ2-5
ASSMPGVETQY
>TRBV18|NA|TRBJ2-1
ASSPPPYNEQF
>TRBV5-1|NA|TRBJ2-5
ASSSGLAGGETQY
>TRBV6-2/TRBV6-3|NA|TRBJ2-7
ASSQSSYEQY
>TRBV28|NA|TRBJ1-2
ASSGTGGYT
>TRBV18|NA|TRBJ2-7
ASSPPTSSYEQY
>TRBV4-1|NA|TRBJ2-3
ASSQVGLNTDTQY
>TRBV9|NA|TRBJ1-5
ASSVGSNQPQH
>TRBV29-1|NA|TRBJ1-1
SVSTGGGTEAF
>TRBV28|NA|TRBJ2-1
ASSQTSGGQNEQF
>TRBV2|NA|TRBJ2-1
ASKWERERDEQF
>TRBV18|once|TRBJ2-1
ASSPQGRDNEQF
>TRBV6-4|NA|TRBJ2-7
ASIRDPRAEQY
>TRBV5-4|NA|TRBJ2-2
ASSRNTGELF
>TRBV4-1|NA|TRBJ2-5
ASSPGLAGLLTETQY
>TRBV27|few|TRBJ2-1
ASSLWGARTYNEQF
>TRBV28|NA|TRBJ2-7
ASSFQGPSSYEQY
>TRBV15|NA|TRBJ2-1
ATSRDGGREGEQF
>TRBV4-1|NA|TRBJ1-5
ASSLREGDQPQH
>TRBV6-5|NA|TRBJ2-7
ASSYSSDGEVSEQY
>TRBV4-1|NA|TRBJ2-3
ASSKGEAKRTDTQY
>TRBV4-2|NA|TRBJ2-5
ASSLDRGPETQY
>TRBV28|NA|TRBJ2-5
ASSLMGLGETQY